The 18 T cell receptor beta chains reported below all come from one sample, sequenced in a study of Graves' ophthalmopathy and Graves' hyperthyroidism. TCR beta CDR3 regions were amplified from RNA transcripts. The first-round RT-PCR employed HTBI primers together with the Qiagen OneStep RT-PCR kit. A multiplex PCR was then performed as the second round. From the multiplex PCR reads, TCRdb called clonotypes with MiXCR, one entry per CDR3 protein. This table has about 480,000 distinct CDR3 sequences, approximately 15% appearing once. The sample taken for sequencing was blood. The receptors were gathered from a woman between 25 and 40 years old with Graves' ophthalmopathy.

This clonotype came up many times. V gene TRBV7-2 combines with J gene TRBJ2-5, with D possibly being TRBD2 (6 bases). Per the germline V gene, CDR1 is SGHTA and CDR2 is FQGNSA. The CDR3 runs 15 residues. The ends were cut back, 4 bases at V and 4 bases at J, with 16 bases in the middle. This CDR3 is CASSSREPRAETQYF. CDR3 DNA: TGTGCCAGCAGCTCCCGGGAGCCAAGGGCAGAGACCCAGTACTTC.

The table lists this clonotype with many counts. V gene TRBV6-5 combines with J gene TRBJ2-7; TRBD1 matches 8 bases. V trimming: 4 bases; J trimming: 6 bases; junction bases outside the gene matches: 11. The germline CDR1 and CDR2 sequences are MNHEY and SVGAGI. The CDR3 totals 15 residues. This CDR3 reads CASSFKGQGGGEQYF. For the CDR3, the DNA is TGTGCCAGCAGTTTCAAAGGACAGGGAGGTGGCGAGCAGTACTTC.

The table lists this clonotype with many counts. The CDR3 spells CASSSRDIYEQYF. The CDR3 nucleotides read TGTGCCAGCAGTTCGAGGGACATCTACGAGCAGTACTTC. The chain couples TRBV6-5 to TRBJ2-7, with D possibly being TRBD1 (6 bases). The CDR3 has 13 residues. V lost 4 bases and J 3 bases, leaving 10 bases between the germline ends. The germline gives CDR1 MNHEY, CDR2 SVGAGI.

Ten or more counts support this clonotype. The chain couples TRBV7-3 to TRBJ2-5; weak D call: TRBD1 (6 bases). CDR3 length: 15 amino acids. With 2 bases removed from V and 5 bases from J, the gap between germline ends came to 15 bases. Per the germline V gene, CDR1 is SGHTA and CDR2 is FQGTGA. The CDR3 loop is CASSLAGAFAETQYF. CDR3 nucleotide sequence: TGTGCCAGCAGCTTAGCAGGGGCCTTTGCTGAGACCCAGTACTTC.

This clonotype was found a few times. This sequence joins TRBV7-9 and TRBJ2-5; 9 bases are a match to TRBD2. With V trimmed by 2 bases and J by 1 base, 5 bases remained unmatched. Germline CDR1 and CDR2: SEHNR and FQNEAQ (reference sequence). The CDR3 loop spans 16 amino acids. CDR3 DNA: TGTGCCAGCAGCTTAACCGAGCGGGGGGCCCAAGAGACCCAGTACTTC. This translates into CASSLTERGAQETQYF.

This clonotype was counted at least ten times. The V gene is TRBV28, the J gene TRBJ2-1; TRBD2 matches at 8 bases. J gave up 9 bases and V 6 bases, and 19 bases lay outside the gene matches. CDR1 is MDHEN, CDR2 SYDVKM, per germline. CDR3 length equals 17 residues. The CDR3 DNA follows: TGTGCCAGCAGCCGTCGGGGGGGACACCAAACCTCGGTTGAGCAGTTCTTC. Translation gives CASSRRGGHQTSVEQFF.

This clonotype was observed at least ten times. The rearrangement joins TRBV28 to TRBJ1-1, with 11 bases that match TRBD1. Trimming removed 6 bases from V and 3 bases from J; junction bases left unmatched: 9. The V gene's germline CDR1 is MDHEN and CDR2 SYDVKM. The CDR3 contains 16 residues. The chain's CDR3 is CASRGGTGGWDTEAFF. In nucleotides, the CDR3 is TGTGCCAGCAGGGGGGGGACAGGGGGGTGGGACACTGAAGCTTTCTTT.

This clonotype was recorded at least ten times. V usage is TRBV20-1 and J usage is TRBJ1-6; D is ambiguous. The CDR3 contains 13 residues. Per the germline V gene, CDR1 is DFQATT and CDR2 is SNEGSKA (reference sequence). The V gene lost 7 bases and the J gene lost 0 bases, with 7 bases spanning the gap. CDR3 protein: CSVRSSYNSPLHF. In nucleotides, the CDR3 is TGCAGTGTCCGCAGCTCCTATAATTCACCCCTCCACTTT.

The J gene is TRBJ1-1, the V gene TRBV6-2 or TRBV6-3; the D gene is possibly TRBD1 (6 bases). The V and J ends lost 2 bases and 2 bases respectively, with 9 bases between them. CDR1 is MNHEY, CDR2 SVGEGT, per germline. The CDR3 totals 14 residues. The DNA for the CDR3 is TGTGCCAGCAGTTACCCGGACAGAAACACTGAAGCTTTCTTT. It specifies CASSYPDRNTEAFF.

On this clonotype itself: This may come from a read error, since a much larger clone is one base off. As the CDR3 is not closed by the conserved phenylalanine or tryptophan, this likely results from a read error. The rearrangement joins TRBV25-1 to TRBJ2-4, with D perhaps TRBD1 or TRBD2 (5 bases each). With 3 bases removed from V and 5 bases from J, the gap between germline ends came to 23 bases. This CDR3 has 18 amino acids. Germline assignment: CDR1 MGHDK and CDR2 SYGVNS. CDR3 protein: CASSDNPGDRNLQNIQYL. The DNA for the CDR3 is TGTGCCAGCAGTGACAATCCCGGGGACCGCAATCTTCAAAACATTCAGTACCTC.

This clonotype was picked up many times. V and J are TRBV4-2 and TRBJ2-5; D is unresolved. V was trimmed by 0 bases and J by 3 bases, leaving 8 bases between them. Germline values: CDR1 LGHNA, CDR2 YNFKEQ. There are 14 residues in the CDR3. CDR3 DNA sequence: TGTGCCAGCAGCCAAGATCGAATCGAAGAGACCCAGTACTTC. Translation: CASSQDRIEETQYF.

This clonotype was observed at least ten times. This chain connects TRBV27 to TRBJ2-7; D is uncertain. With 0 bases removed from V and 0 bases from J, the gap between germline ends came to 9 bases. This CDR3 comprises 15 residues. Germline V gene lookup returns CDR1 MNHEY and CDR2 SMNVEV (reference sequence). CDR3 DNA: TGTGCCAGCAGTTTATCGGCCTCCAGCTCCTACGAGCAGTACTTC. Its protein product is CASSLSASSSYEQYF.

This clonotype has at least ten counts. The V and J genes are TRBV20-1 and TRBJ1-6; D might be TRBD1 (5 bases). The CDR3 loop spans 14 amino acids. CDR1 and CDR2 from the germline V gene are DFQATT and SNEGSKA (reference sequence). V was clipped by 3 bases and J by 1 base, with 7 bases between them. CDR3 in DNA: TGCAGTGCTAGTGACAGTTCCTATAATTCACCCCTCCACTTT. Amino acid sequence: CSASDSSYNSPLHF.

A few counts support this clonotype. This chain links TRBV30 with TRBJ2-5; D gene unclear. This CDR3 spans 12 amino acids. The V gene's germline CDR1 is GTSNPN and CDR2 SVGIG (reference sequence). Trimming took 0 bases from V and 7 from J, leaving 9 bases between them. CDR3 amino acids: CAWSVLGGTQYF. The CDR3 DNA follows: TGTGCCTGGAGTGTTTTAGGTGGGACCCAGTACTTC.

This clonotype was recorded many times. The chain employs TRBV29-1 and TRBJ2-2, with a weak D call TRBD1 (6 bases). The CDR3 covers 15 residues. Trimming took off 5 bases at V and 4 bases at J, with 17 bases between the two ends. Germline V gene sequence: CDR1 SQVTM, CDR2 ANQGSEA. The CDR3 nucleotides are TGCAGCGTTTCCGACCCGGGACAATCCACCGGGGAGCTGTTTTTT. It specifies CSVSDPGQSTGELFF.

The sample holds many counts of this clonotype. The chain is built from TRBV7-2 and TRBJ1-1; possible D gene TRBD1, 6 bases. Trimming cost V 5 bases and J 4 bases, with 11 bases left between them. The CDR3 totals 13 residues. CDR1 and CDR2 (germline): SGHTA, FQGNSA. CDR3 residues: CASSRKGGTEAFF. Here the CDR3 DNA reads TGTGCCAGCAGCCGAAAGGGGGGCACTGAAGCTTTCTTT.

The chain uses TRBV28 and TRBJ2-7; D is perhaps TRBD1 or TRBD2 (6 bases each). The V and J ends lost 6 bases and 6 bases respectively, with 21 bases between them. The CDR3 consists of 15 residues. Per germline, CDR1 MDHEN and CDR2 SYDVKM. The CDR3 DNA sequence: TGTGCCAGCAGCCAAACAGGTCGGGGGCACTTCGAGCAGTACTTC. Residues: CASSQTGRGHFEQYF.

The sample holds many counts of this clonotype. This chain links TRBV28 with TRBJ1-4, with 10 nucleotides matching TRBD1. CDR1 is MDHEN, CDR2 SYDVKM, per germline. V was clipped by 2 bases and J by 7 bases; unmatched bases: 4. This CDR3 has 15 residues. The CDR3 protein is CASSLRQGAGEKLFF. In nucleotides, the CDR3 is TGTGCCAGCAGTTTAAGACAGGGGGCGGGTGAAAAACTGTTTTTT. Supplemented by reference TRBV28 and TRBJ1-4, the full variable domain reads DVKVTQSSRYLVKRTGEKVFLECVQDMDHENMFWYRQDPGLGLRLIYFSYDVKMKEKGDIPEGYSVSREKKERFSLILESASTNQTSMYLCASSLRQGAGEKLFFGSGTQLSVL.